This T cell receptor beta chain is drawn from a study of persistence of HIV-infected CD4 T cells. Study-level information: Blood samples, up to roughly 180 mL, came from multiple time points, except two leukapheresis donors sampled once.

The immunoSEQ assay was version 4, run in survey mode. TCRdb keeps only in-frame clones here, not all; method: immunoSEQ multiplex PCR. Altogether 40,000 or so clones are present, 88% being singletons, with the ten largest covering about 0.46%. Study-wide results and limits: TCR oligoclonality correlated with proviral oligoclonality in the same sorted populations.

Nonspecific anti-CD3/anti-CD28 bead stimulation represents the broad CD4+ T cell repertoire. CD4+ T cells upregulating both CD40 ligand and CD69 were sorted as responding cells. The CDR3 has 15 amino acids. CDR1 and CDR2 from the germline V gene are SGHDT and YYEEEE. With 4 bases clipped from V and 5 bases from J, the junction kept 10 bases outside the gene matches. With regard to this clone: No antigen is known for it.

The chain uses TRBV5-6 and TRBJ1-1, with 8 positions matching TRBD1. The TCR originated in an adult woman with HIV who was CMV-seropositive. The starting material was CD4+ T cells sorted from PBMCs after approximately 18-hour stimulation, obtained from a patient who received antiretroviral therapy. CDR3: CASSPVWTGPTEAFF. CDR3 nucleotide sequence: TGTGCCAGCAGCCCAGTATGGACAGGGCCTACTGAAGCTTTCTTT. The whole variable domain, filled in from reference TRBV5-6 and TRBJ1-1, reads DAGVTQSPTHLIKTRGQQVTLRCSPKSGHDTVSWYQQALGQGPQFIFQYYEEEERQRGNFPDRFSGHQFPNYSSELNVNALLLGDSALYLCASSPVWTGPTEAFFGQGTRLTVV.